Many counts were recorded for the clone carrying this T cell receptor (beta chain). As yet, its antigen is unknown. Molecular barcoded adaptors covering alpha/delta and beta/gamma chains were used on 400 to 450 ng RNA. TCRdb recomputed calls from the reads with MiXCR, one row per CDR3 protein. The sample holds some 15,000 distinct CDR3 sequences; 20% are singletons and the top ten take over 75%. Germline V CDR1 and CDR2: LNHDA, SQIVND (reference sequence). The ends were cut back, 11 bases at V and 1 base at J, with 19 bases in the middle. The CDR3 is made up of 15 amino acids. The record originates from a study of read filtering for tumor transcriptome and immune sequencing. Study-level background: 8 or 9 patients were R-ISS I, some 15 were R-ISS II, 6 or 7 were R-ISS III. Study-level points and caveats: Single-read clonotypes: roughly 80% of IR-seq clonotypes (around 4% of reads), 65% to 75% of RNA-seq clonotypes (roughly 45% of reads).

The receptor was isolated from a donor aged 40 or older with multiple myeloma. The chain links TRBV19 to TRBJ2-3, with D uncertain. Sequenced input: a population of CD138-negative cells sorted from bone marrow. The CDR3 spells CAVREGIYGTDTQYF. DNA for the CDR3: TGTGCCGTCCGAGAAGGGATTTATGGCACAGATACGCAGTATTTT.